A selection of T cell receptor beta chains follows, all from one sample in a study of regulatory T cells in long-lasting Graves disease. TCRdb re-called the multiplex PCR reads with MiXCR, one entry per CDR3 protein. The table shows hundreds of thousands of distinct CDR3 sequences, with about 16% occurring only once. The sample was also reused in another study, on T cells in Graves' hyperthyroidism and ophthalmopathy.

Material: peripheral blood mononuclear cells (PBMCs), obtained at new diagnosis, from a patient treated with antithyroid drugs. These receptors all come from a woman aged 40 to 65 with Graves disease. CDR3s include the opening cysteine and the closing phenylalanine or tryptophan. D genes are given only for firm matches. Clone size, where shown, is once, few, many, or a class for clones that have expanded.

abundance	v_gene	j_gene	d_gene	CDR3aa	CDR3nt
many	TRBV12-3/TRBV12-4	TRBJ1-5	-	CASSLGGSNQPQHF	TGTGCCAGCAGCTTAGGCGGGAGCAATCAGCCCCAGCATTTT
-	TRBV20-1	TRBJ1-1	-	CSASRPLLGTEAFF	TGCAGTGCTTCAAGGCCCCTCTTGGGGACTGAAGCTTTCTTT
many	TRBV3-1	TRBJ1-2	-	CASSQVDHGYTF	TGTGCCAGCAGCCAAGTGGACCATGGCTACACCTTC
many	TRBV12-5	TRBJ1-3	-	CASGFGTAGNTIYF	TGTGCTAGTGGTTTCGGGACGGCTGGAAACACCATATATTTT
-	TRBV27	TRBJ2-1	-	CASSFGDPGREQFF	TGTGCCAGCAGTTTTGGGGACCCAGGCCGGGAGCAGTTCTTC
once	TRBV12-3/TRBV12-4	TRBJ2-5	-	CASSLAAGTQETQYF	TGTGCCAGCAGCTTAGCGGCAGGGACCCAAGAGACCCAGTACTTC
-	TRBV18	TRBJ2-1	TRBD1	CASSLRTGYNEQFF	TGTGCCAGCAGCCTCAGGACAGGGTACAATGAGCAGTTCTTC
-	TRBV5-1	TRBJ1-1	TRBD1	CASSSGTARLITEAFF	TGCGCCAGCAGCTCCGGGACAGCAAGACTAATCACTGAAGCTTTCTTT
-	TRBV12-3/TRBV12-4	TRBJ2-7	-	CASSLVGRGEQYF	TGTGCCAGCAGTTTAGTAGGCCGAGGCGAGCAGTACTTC
-	TRBV6-1	TRBJ2-7	TRBD1	CASRPGQVVDEQYF	TGTGCCAGCAGGCCGGGACAGGTTGTCGACGAGCAGTACTTC
many	TRBV18	TRBJ2-7	-	CASSPTSSYEQYF	TGTGCCAGCTCACCGACCTCCTCCTACGAGCAGTACTTC
many	TRBV30	TRBJ2-7	-	CAWIDRWGSEQYF	TGTGCCTGGATCGACAGGTGGGGTTCCGAGCAGTACTTC
many	TRBV12-3/TRBV12-4	TRBJ1-2	-	CASSQGLVDYGYTF	TGTGCCAGCAGCCAGGGACTGGTCGACTATGGCTACACCTTC
-	TRBV29-1	TRBJ2-7	-	CSVEGAGAHSYEQYF	TGCAGCGTTGAAGGGGCGGGGGCCCACTCCTACGAGCAGTACTTC
-	TRBV28	TRBJ1-1	-	CASSLTEANTEAFF	TGTGCCAGCAGTTTGACTGAGGCGAACACTGAAGCTTTCTTT
-	TRBV6-1	TRBJ1-4	TRBD1	CASSEGTGNEKLFF	TGTGCCAGCAGTGAGGGGACAGGGAATGAAAAACTGTTTTTT
many	TRBV11-2	TRBJ2-1	TRBD2	CASSWGGAGAYNEQFF	TGTGCCAGCAGCTGGGGGGGAGCGGGGGCCTACAATGAGCAGTTCTTC
few	TRBV2	TRBJ1-2	-	CASRLQESYGYTF	TGTGCCAGCAGACTACAGGAATCCTATGGCTACACCTTC
many	TRBV28	TRBJ1-4	-	CASNRARLTNEKLFF	TGTGCCAGCAATCGGGCGAGGCTAACTAATGAAAAACTGTTTTTT
-	TRBV27	TRBJ2-5	TRBD2	CASRGLAGGEETQYF	TGTGCCAGCAGGGGACTAGCGGGGGGGGAAGAGACCCAGTACTTC
-	TRBV10-3	TRBJ1-1	-	CAITNAGGSTEAFF	TGTGCCATCACTAATGCGGGGGGCAGCACTGAAGCTTTCTTT
many	TRBV30	TRBJ1-5	-	CAWSVGTRGQPQHF	TGTGCCTGGAGTGTCGGGACCAGGGGTCAGCCCCAGCATTTT
many	TRBV11-2	TRBJ2-1	-	CASSPTLAANYYNEQFF	TGTGCCAGCAGTCCTACCCTCGCGGCCAACTATTACAATGAGCAGTTCTTC
many	TRBV11-2	TRBJ2-1	TRBD1	CASSPGDRDYNEQFF	TGTGCCAGCAGCCCGGGGGACAGGGACTACAATGAGCAGTTCTTC
-	TRBV20-1	TRBJ1-2	-	CSARDEGVWDGYTF	TGCAGTGCTAGAGATGAGGGGGTGTGGGATGGCTACACCTTC
-	TRBV5-1	TRBJ1-3	-	CASSGGLNSGNTIYF	TGCGCCAGCAGCGGGGGACTGAACTCTGGAAACACCATATATTTT
many	TRBV5-1	TRBJ2-7	TRBD1	CASSYGQGYEQYF	TGTGCCAGCAGTTATGGACAGGGCTACGAGCAGTACTTC
few	TRBV27	TRBJ2-3	-	CASRGSGKTQYF	TGTGCCAGCAGGGGTAGCGGCAAAACGCAGTATTTT
few	TRBV2	TRBJ1-6	TRBD1	CASDLLRTGLPHF	TGTGCCAGCGACTTACTTAGGACAGGACTCCCCCACTTT
few	TRBV20-1	TRBJ2-3	TRBD2	CSAHSPRLAGLTDTQYF	TGCAGTGCCCATTCCCCGAGGCTAGCGGGACTCACAGATACGCAGTATTTT
few	TRBV4-1	TRBJ2-1	TRBD1	CASSQKPGTGGTNEQFF	TGCGCCAGCAGCCAAAAACCCGGGACAGGGGGGACCAATGAGCAGTTCTTC
-	TRBV15	TRBJ1-5	TRBD1	CATSRDQTGLNQPQHF	TGTGCCACCAGCAGAGATCAGACAGGGCTCAATCAGCCCCAGCATTTT
-	TRBV10-3	TRBJ1-5	TRBD1	CAISPGTGSTQPQHF	TGTGCCATCAGCCCCGGGACAGGGAGCACTCAGCCCCAGCATTTT
few	TRBV3-1	TRBJ1-2	-	CASSSRTSGYTF	TGTGCCAGCAGCAGCCGGACCAGTGGCTACACCTTC
many	TRBV30	TRBJ2-1	-	CAWRVRPPGNEQFF	TGTGCCTGGAGGGTGAGGCCCCCCGGAAATGAGCAGTTCTTC
few	TRBV20-1	TRBJ2-3	-	CSARDPLGRADDTQYF	TGCAGTGCTAGAGACCCGTTGGGGCGGGCCGACGATACGCAGTATTTT
many	TRBV20-1	TRBJ1-1	-	CSASVNTEAFF	TGCAGTGCCTCAGTGAACACTGAAGCTTTCTTT
many	TRBV28	TRBJ2-2	TRBD1	CASSTGTVNTGELFF	TGTGCCAGCAGCACCGGGACAGTCAACACCGGGGAGCTGTTTTTT
many	TRBV28	TRBJ1-2	-	CASISGDEGYGYTF	TGTGCCAGCATCTCGGGGGATGAAGGTTATGGCTACACCTTC
few	TRBV29-1	TRBJ2-7	TRBD1	CSVDGTGDSSYEQYF	TGCAGCGTTGATGGGACAGGGGATAGCTCCTACGAGCAGTACTTC
-	TRBV5-1	TRBJ1-3	TRBD1	CASSSEGATGNTIYF	TGCGCCAGCAGCTCGGAGGGGGCCACTGGAAACACCATATATTTT
-	TRBV6-1	TRBJ1-5	-	CASRGEGDQPQHF	TGTGCCAGCAGGGGCGAAGGCGATCAGCCCCAGCATTTT
many	TRBV7-2	TRBJ2-7	TRBD2	CAGSKLAGNTYEQYF	TGTGCCGGATCAAAGCTAGCGGGGAACACCTACGAGCAGTACTTC
many	TRBV2	TRBJ2-2	-	CASSVEWGGELFF	TGTGCCAGCAGTGTTGAGTGGGGCGGGGAGCTGTTTTTT
few	TRBV9	TRBJ1-2	-	CASSVEYGGSGYTF	TGTGCCAGCAGCGTAGAGTACGGGGGCAGTGGCTACACCTTC
many	TRBV6-1	TRBJ2-7	-	CASQETGEQYF	TGTGCCAGCCAGGAGACGGGAGAGCAGTACTTC
many	TRBV6-1	TRBJ2-7	TRBD1	CASSEDRSSYEQYF	TGTGCCAGCAGTGAGGACAGGAGCTCCTACGAGCAGTACTTC
few	TRBV7-9	TRBJ2-7	TRBD1	CASRAVGQGDYEQYF	TGTGCCAGCAGGGCCGTGGGACAGGGAGACTACGAGCAGTACTTC
many	TRBV10-3	TRBJ2-7	TRBD2	CAIRSGTSIPSYEQYF	TGTGCCATCAGATCCGGGACTAGCATTCCCTCCTACGAGCAGTACTTC
many	TRBV2	TRBJ1-6	TRBD1	CASRGDRGWVSPLHF	TGTGCCAGCAGAGGGGACAGAGGCTGGGTTTCACCCCTCCACTTT
many	TRBV3-1	TRBJ2-7	-	CASSLPGQLYYEQYF	TGTGCCAGCAGCCTCCCCGGCCAGCTTTACTACGAGCAGTACTTC
few	TRBV4-1	TRBJ1-6	-	CASSQDEVYNSPLHF	TGCGCCAGCAGCCAAGATGAGGTCTATAATTCACCCCTCCACTTT
few	TRBV6-1	TRBJ2-7	-	CASSDHRDAPCYF	TGTGCCAGCAGTGACCACCGGGACGCACCTTGCTACTTC
many	TRBV11-2	TRBJ2-7	-	CASSLVGGGTGSYEQYF	TGTGCCAGCAGCTTAGTAGGGGGGGGGACAGGCTCCTACGAGCAGTACTTC
-	TRBV11-3	TRBJ2-3	TRBD2	CASRRTSGGITDTQYF	TGTGCCAGCAGACGGACTAGCGGGGGGATTACAGATACGCAGTATTTT
once	TRBV2	TRBJ2-5	-	CASSGDWETQHF	TGTGCCAGCAGCGGAGATTGGGAGACCCAGCACTTC
many	TRBV2	TRBJ2-3	TRBD2	CASSVLAGGTDTQYF	TGTGCCAGCAGTGTCCTAGCGGGGGGCACAGATACGCAGTATTTT